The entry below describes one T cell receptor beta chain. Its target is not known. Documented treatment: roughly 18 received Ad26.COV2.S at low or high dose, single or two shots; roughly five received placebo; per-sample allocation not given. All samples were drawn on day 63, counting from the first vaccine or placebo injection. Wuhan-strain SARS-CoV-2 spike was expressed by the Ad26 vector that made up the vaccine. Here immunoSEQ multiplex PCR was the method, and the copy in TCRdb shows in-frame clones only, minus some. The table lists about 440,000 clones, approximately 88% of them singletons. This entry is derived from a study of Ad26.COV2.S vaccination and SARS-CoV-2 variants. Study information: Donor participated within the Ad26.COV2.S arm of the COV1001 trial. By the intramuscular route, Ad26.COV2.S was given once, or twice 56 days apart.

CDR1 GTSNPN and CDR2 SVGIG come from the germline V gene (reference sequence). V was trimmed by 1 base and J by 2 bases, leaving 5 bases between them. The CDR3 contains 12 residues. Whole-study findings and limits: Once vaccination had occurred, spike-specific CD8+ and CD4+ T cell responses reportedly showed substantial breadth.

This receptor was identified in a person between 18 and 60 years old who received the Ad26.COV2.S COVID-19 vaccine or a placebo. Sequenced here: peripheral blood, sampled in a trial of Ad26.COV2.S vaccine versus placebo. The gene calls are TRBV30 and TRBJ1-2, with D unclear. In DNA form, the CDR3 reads TGTGCCTGGAGTGGGCAGAACTATGGCTACACCTTC. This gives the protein CAWSGQNYGYTF. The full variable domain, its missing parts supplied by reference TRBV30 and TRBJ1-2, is SQTIHQWPATLVQPVGSPLSLECTVEGTSNPNLYWYRQAAGRGLQLLFYSVGIGQISSEVPQNLSASRPQDRQFILSSKKLLLSDSGFYLCAWSGQNYGYTFGSGTRLTVV.